This TCR beta chain was recovered during a study of CD8+ T cells in alopecia areata. At the level of the study: A 6-month off-drug phase came after tofacitinib, which had lasted 6 to 18 months. The share of scalp area affected provided the severity score for treated patients.

Treatment described: oral pan-JAK inhibitor, 5-10 mg twice daily. Both peripheral blood and punch biopsies of lesional scalp skin were obtained from patients who had alopecia areata. Extraction of RNA preceded its reverse transcription into cDNA, which served as the sequencing template. Method: immunoSEQ multiplex PCR; TCRdb's copy keeps in-frame clones and lacks some. The data hold over 100,000 clones, with roughly three fifths observed a single time. The CDR3 length is 16 residues. CDR1 and CDR2 (germline): MNHNS, SASEGT. With 1 base removed from V and 1 base from J, the gap between germline ends came to 10 bases.

The source material was CD8+ T cells sorted from blood, sampled at week 24, from a patient treated with tofacitinib. This clonotype originated in a human donor with alopecia areata. The V gene is TRBV6-1, the J gene TRBJ1-4; D uncertain. CDR3 coding DNA: TGTGCCAGCAGTGAAGGGCGGGTACGAACTAATGAAAAACTGTTTTTT. Its protein is CASSEGRVRTNEKLFF.